These 29 T cell receptor beta chains share one sample of origin, sequenced in a study of blood T cell repertoires in COVID-19. Method: immunoSEQ multiplex PCR; TCRdb's copy keeps in-frame clones and lacks some. The sample shows about 230,000 clones, about nine tenths of them seen only once. The material sequenced was peripheral blood. The receptors were gathered from a woman in her sixties or seventies with acute or convalescent COVID-19.

The rearrangement uses TRBV5-1 and TRBJ1-1, with 8 bases identical to TRBD1. Germline CDR1 is SGHRS and CDR2 is YFSETQ. V was pared by 1 base and J by 4 bases, with 12 bases of the junction left unmatched. The CDR3 is 17 residues long. CDR3: CASSLSRAGGQTTEAFF. Written as DNA, the CDR3 is TGCGCCAGCAGCTTGAGTAGGGCAGGGGGCCAGACCACTGAAGCTTTCTTT.

This clone was seen a few times. This chain uses TRBV7-2 with TRBJ2-2, with 9 bases lining up with TRBD2. CDR1 is SGHTA, CDR2 FQGNSA, per germline. Trimming removed 2 bases from V and 6 bases from J; junction bases left unmatched: 7. The CDR3 has 16 amino acids. CDR3 in DNA: TGTGCCAGCAGCTTAATTGCGGGAGGGCCGGCCGGGGAGCTGTTTTTT. Translated, it gives CASSLIAGGPAGELFF.

The chain uses TRBV21-1 and TRBJ1-4. TRBV21-1 is an annotated pseudogene. This CDR3 contains 14 residues. This CDR3 is CASRETEGHEKLFF. CDR3 nucleotides: TGTGCCAGCAGGGAGACGGAGGGTCATGAAAAACTGTTTTTT.

The J gene is TRBJ1-3, the V gene TRBV5-1; D possibly corresponds to TRBD1 (5 bases). Germline CDR1 is SGHRS and CDR2 is YFSETQ. The CDR3 runs 14 residues. Trimming pared 1 base from V and 2 bases from J, leaving 7 bases between. CDR3 nucleotides: TGCGCCAGCAGCTTGATAGGGGCTGGAAACACCATATATTTT. Its protein product is CASSLIGAGNTIYF.

The chain carries TRBV4-1 and TRBJ1-6; maybe TRBD1 (5 bases). Germline V CDR1 and CDR2: MGHRA, YSYEKL. The CDR3 consists of 16 residues. V shed 0 bases and J shed 12 bases, with 18 bases lying between them. The CDR3 is CASSQDKDIYLGPLHF. CDR3 bases: TGCGCCAGCAGCCAAGATAAGGACATTTATCTAGGACCCCTCCACTTT.

The rearrangement joins TRBV29-1 to TRBJ2-2, with D hard to call. With 3 bases removed from V and 4 bases from J, the gap between germline ends came to 9 bases. Germline lookup yields CDR1 SQVTM and CDR2 ANQGSEA. The CDR3 sequence is 13 residues long. The CDR3 reads CSVDIRSTGELFF. CDR3 in DNA: TGCAGCGTTGATATACGGTCCACCGGGGAGCTGTTTTTT.

This clone was observed a few times. The rearrangement links TRBV5-1 to TRBJ1-1; 9 bases line up with TRBD1. The CDR3 runs 17 residues. Germline V gene data show CDR1 as SGHRS and CDR2 as YFSETQ. V trimming: 0 bases; J trimming: 4 bases; junction bases outside the gene matches: 10. In nucleotides, the CDR3 is TGCGCCAGCAGCTTGGGCCTTACCGGGACAGGGTCCACTGAAGCTTTCTTT. Encoded protein: CASSLGLTGTGSTEAFF.

This chain uses TRBV6-2 or TRBV6-3 with TRBJ2-4; tentative D call: TRBD1 (6 bases). The V gene lost 2 bases and the J gene lost 15 bases, with 17 bases spanning the gap. The CDR3 has 13 amino acids. Germline-derived CDR1 and CDR2 are MNHEY and SVGEGT. The CDR3 DNA sequence: TGTGCCAGCAGTTACAGGACAGCACCCCTGTGGTACTTC. Residues: CASSYRTAPLWYF.

The chain recombines TRBV18 with TRBJ1-5; the match to TRBD1 covers 8 bases. CDR1 is KGHSH and CDR2 is LQKENI in the germline V gene. V dropped 1 base and J dropped 5; count of bases not matched to a gene: 7. This CDR3 contains 16 residues. CDR3 sequence reads: CASSPRHRGSDQPQHF. The CDR3 DNA reads TGTGCCAGCTCACCACGCCACAGGGGGAGTGATCAGCCCCAGCATTTT.

The rearrangement joins TRBV9 to TRBJ2-3; TRBD2 agrees at 11 bases. This CDR3 is built from 17 residues. Germline lookup yields CDR1 SGDLS and CDR2 YYNGEE. Trimming cost V 3 bases and J 0 bases; bases outside gene matches: 6. The CDR3 nucleotides read TGTGCCAGCAGCGGGACTAGCGGGCTAACTAGCACAGATACGCAGTATTTT. Protein: CASSGTSGLTSTDTQYF.

A single count supports this clone. J is TRBJ2-3 and V is TRBV30; the D gene is possibly TRBD2 (7 bases). The CDR3 has 15 amino acids. V shed 3 bases and J shed 2 bases, with 15 bases lying between them. CDR1 is GTSNPN and CDR2 is SVGIG in the germline V gene (reference sequence). CDR3 sequence reads: CAWSPGGQVTDTQYF. The CDR3 nucleotides read TGTGCCTGGAGCCCGGGGGGCCAGGTCACAGATACGCAGTATTTT.

J is TRBJ1-3 and V is TRBV9; D unresolved. Trimming took 0 bases from V and 0 from J, leaving 7 bases between them. The V gene's germline CDR1 is SGDLS and CDR2 YYNGEE. CDR3 size: 15 residues. CDR3 nucleotide sequence: TGTGCCAGCAGCGTAGACCCAGACTCTGGAAACACCATATATTTT. Its protein product is CASSVDPDSGNTIYF.

This chain connects TRBV10-2 to TRBJ2-6; D is unclear. CDR1 WSHSY and CDR2 SAAADI come from the germline V gene. The germline V and J ends were trimmed by 2 bases and 2 bases, with 10 bases remaining between them. The CDR3 loop spans 16 amino acids. Written as DNA, the CDR3 is TGCGCCAGCAGTGAGACACAATGGCCTGGGGCCAACGTCCTGACTTTC. Its protein is CASSETQWPGANVLTF.

The chain joins TRBV7-9 to TRBJ2-1; TRBD2 matches at 7 bases. The CDR3 is made up of 14 amino acids. V was clipped by 1 base and J by 6 bases; unmatched bases: 3. Germline CDR1 reads SEHNR; CDR2 reads FQNEAQ (reference sequence). The CDR3 DNA follows: TGTGCCAGCAGCTTAGGCGGGAGTAGCAATGAGCAGTTCTTC. This sequence encodes CASSLGGSSNEQFF.

The chain couples TRBV28 to TRBJ1-3; D not certain. Germline loops: CDR1 MDHEN, CDR2 SYDVKM. The CDR3 consists of 11 residues. Trimming took off 6 bases at V and 9 bases at J, with 9 bases between the two ends. The CDR3 sequence: CASRDGVTIYF. CDR3 DNA: TGTGCCAGCAGGGACGGGGTCACCATATATTTT. Combining the CDR3 with reference TRBV28 and TRBJ1-3 gives the whole variable domain DVKVTQSSRYLVKRTGEKVFLECVQDMDHENMFWYRQDPGLGLRLIYFSYDVKMKEKGDIPEGYSVSREKKERFSLILESASTNQTSMYLCASRDGVTIYFGEGSWLTVV.

V is TRBV6-4 and J is TRBJ2-5; TRBD2 matches at 14 bases. Germline V gene lookup returns CDR1 MRHNA and CDR2 SNTAGT. CDR3 length: 14 residues. The J segment lost 3 bases and the V segment lost 9 bases, leaving 3 bases of the junction unmatched. The CDR3 spells CARETSGGEETQYF. CDR3 DNA: TGTGCCAGAGAGACTAGCGGGGGGGAAGAGACCCAGTACTTC.

This sequence joins TRBV9 and TRBJ1-5; 10 bases agree with TRBD1. The J segment lost 2 bases and the V segment lost 4 bases, leaving 9 bases of the junction unmatched. Germline V gives CDR1 SGDLS, CDR2 YYNGEE. The CDR3 has 17 amino acids. The CDR3 protein is CASSLIRDRGGNQPQHF. The CDR3 bases are TGTGCCAGCAGCTTAATACGGGACAGGGGTGGCAATCAGCCCCAGCATTTT.

The chain joins TRBV19 to TRBJ1-1; TRBD1 might be the D (5 bases). This CDR3 region has 15 residues. In germline, CDR1 is LNHDA, CDR2 SQIVND (reference sequence). The V end was cut by 3 bases, the J end by 3 bases, with 14 bases between. The CDR3 DNA reads as TGTGCCAGTAGTATCCCGACAGAAGGGTACACTGAAGCTTTCTTT. The encoded protein is CASSIPTEGYTEAFF.

The chain carries TRBV5-1 and TRBJ2-7; 8 positions agree with TRBD1. V gave up 4 bases and J gave up 0 bases; unmatched junction bases: 6. This CDR3 region has 15 residues. Germline V gene data show CDR1 as SGHRS and CDR2 as YFSETQ. The CDR3 here is CASSGGTGVSYEQYF. The DNA of the CDR3 is TGCGCCAGCAGCGGGGGGACAGGCGTCTCCTACGAGCAGTACTTC.

V gene TRBV5-1 combines with J gene TRBJ1-3; D might be TRBD1 (6 bases). Germline V gene lookup returns CDR1 SGHRS and CDR2 YFSETQ. CDR3 length: 15 amino acids. V was pared by 5 bases and J by 4 bases, with 16 bases between. CDR3 in DNA: TGCGCCAGCAGTACCTCAGGGGAAGGAGGAAACACCATATATTTT. Amino acids: CASSTSGEGGNTIYF.

The V call is TRBV28, the J call TRBJ2-2; 8 positions match TRBD1. The CDR3 is 14 amino acids. Germline trimming cut 6 bases from V and 1 base from J; bases unmatched to any gene: 1. Germline V gene data show CDR1 as MDHEN and CDR2 as SYDVKM. CDR3 amino acids: CASRGQGNTGELFF. The CDR3 DNA sequence: TGTGCCAGCAGAGGACAGGGGAACACCGGGGAGCTGTTTTTT.

V gene TRBV27 combines with J gene TRBJ1-2; the match to TRBD1 covers 11 bases. J was trimmed by 2 bases and V by 5 bases; bases with no gene match: 4. The V gene's germline CDR1 is MNHEY and CDR2 SMNVEV (reference sequence). The CDR3 is made up of 15 amino acids. CDR3 DNA: TGTGCCAGCAGTAGGGGACAGGGGGAAAACTATGGCTACACCTTC. Translating gives CASSRGQGENYGYTF.

This chain links TRBV7-3 with TRBJ2-1; TRBD1 agrees at 10 bases. CDR3 length equals 15 residues. In germline, CDR1 is SGHTA, CDR2 FQGTGA. Trimming cost V 7 bases and J 4 bases; bases outside gene matches: 7. The CDR3 protein is CASNTGTGAYNEQFF. The CDR3 DNA follows: TGTGCCAGCAATACCGGGACAGGGGCATACAATGAGCAGTTCTTC.

This clone was seen once. The chain links TRBV2 to TRBJ1-4; a possible D gene is TRBD1 (6 bases). There are 14 residues in the CDR3. V was pared by 6 bases and J by 7 bases, with 15 bases between. Looked up from germline, CDR1 is SNHLY and CDR2 is FYNNEI. CDR3 coding DNA: TGTGCCAGCAGCAAAACAGGGAAAAGTGAAAAACTGTTTTTT. Its translation is CASSKTGKSEKLFF.

This clone was found a few times. This sequence joins TRBV7-9 and TRBJ2-3, with a possible D match to TRBD2 (6 bases). Trimming shortened V by 4 bases and J by 2 bases, and 13 bases separated the two germline ends. The CDR3 totals 15 residues. The germline V gene has CDR1 SEHNR and CDR2 FQNEAQ (reference sequence). The CDR3 protein is CASSSSGGTTDTQYF. The CDR3 bases are TGTGCCAGCAGCTCTTCTGGGGGGACCACAGATACGCAGTATTTT.

This rearrangement joins TRBV13 to TRBJ2-7; TRBD1 matches 9 bases. CDR3 length: 16 residues. Germline V gene lookup returns CDR1 PRHDT and CDR2 FYEKMQ (reference sequence). With V trimmed by 4 bases and J by 6 bases, 13 bases remained unmatched. The CDR3 region has the DNA TGTGCCAGCAGCTCATGGGGACAGGGAACTCTCGGCGAGCAGTACTTC. Translated, it gives CASSSWGQGTLGEQYF.

The chain couples TRBV5-1 to TRBJ1-1; D remains ambiguous. The CDR3 extends over 14 amino acids. V was trimmed by 0 bases and J by 2 bases, leaving 8 bases between them. Germline loops: CDR1 SGHRS, CDR2 YFSETQ. The CDR3 DNA sequence: TGCGCCAGCAGCTTGGGGGCCATTAACACTGAAGCTTTCTTT. Translation: CASSLGAINTEAFF.

This sequence joins TRBV27 and TRBJ2-7, with TRBD1 matching over 7 bases. CDR1 and CDR2 from the germline V gene are MNHEY and SMNVEV (reference sequence). The CDR3 has 13 residues. Trimming at V came to 6 bases and at J to 5 bases, leaving 7 bases not matched to a gene. The CDR3 nucleotides are TGTGCCAGCAGCTCAGGACAGGTTAACGAGCAGTACTTC. Protein sequence: CASSSGQVNEQYF.

The V call is TRBV5-4, the J call TRBJ1-5, with a weak D call TRBD1 (5 bases). The CDR3 totals 17 residues. V shed 3 bases and J shed 7 bases, with 23 bases lying between them. Per germline, CDR1 SGHNT and CDR2 YYREEE (reference sequence). The CDR3: CASSSFHFSDTWQPQHF. CDR3 DNA: TGTGCCAGCAGCTCTTTTCACTTCTCGGACACATGGCAGCCCCAGCATTTT.